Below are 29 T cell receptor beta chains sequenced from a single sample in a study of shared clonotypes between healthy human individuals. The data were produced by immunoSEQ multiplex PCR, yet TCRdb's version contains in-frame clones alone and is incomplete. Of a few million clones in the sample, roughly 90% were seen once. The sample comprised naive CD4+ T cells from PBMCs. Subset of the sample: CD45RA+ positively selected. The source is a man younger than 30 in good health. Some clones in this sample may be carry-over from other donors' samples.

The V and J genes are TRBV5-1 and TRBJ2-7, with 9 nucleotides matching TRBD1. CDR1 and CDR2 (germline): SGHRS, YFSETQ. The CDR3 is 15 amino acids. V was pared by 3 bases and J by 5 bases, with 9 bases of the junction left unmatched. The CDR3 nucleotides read TGCGCCAGCAGCTGGACAGGGGATTCTAGGGACGAGCAGTACTTC. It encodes CASSWTGDSRDEQYF.

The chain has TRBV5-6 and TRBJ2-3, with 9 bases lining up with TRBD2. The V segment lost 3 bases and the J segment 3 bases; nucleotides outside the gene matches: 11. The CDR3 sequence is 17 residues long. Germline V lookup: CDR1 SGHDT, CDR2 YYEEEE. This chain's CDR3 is CASSWRSSGEGTDTQYF. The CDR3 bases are TGTGCCAGCAGCTGGAGGTCTAGCGGGGAGGGGACAGATACGCAGTATTTT.

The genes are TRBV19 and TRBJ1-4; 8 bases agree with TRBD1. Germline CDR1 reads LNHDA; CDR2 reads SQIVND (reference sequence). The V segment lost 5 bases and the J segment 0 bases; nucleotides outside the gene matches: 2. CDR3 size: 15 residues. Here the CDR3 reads CASSDRGTTNEKLFF. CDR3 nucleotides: TGTGCCAGTAGTGACAGGGGAACAACTAATGAAAAACTGTTTTTT.

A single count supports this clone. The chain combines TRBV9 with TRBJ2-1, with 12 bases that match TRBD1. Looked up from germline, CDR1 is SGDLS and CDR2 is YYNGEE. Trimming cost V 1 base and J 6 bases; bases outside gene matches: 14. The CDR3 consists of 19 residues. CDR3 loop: CASSVSFGTGGTLGNEQFF. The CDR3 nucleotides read TGTGCCAGCAGCGTAAGTTTCGGGACAGGGGGCACTTTGGGCAATGAGCAGTTCTTC.

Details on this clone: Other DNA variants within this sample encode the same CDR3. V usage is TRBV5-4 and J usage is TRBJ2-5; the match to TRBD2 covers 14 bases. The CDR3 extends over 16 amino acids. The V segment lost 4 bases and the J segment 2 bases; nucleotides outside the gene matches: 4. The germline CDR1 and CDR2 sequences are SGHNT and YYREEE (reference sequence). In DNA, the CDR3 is TGTGCCAGCAGCGGGGGGACTAGCGGGAGACAAGAGACCCAGTACTTC. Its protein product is CASSGGTSGRQETQYF.

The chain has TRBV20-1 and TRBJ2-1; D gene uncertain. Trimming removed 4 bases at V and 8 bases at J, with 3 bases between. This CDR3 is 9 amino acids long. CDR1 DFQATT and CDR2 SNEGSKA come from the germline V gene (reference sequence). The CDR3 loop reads CSAKDEQFF. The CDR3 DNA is TGCAGTGCTAAGGATGAGCAGTTCTTC.

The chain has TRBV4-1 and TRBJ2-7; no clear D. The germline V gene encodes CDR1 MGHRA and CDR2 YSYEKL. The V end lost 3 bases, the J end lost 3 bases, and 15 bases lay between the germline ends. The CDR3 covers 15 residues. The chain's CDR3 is CASSQAQSDIYEQYF. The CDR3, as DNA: TGCGCCAGCAGCCAGGCCCAATCAGATATCTACGAGCAGTACTTC.

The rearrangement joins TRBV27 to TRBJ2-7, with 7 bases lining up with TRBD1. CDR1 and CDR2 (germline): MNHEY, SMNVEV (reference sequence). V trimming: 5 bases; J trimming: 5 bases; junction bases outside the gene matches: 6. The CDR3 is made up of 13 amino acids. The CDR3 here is CASSRNRGHEQYF. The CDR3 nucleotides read TGTGCCAGCAGTCGGAACAGGGGCCACGAGCAGTACTTC.

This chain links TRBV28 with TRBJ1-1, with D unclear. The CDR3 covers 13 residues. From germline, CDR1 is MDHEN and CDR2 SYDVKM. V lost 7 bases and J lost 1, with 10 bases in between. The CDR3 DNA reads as TGTGCCAGCACACTTCTCACGAACACTGAAGCTTTCTTT. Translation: CASTLLTNTEAFF.

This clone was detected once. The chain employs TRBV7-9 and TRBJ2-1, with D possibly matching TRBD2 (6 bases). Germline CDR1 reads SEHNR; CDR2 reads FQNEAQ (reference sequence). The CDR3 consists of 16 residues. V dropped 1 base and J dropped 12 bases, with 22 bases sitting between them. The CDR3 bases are TGTGCCAGCAGCTTAGGGGGGAGCGGGCCCCTACGCGGGCAGTTCTTC. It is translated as CASSLGGSGPLRGQFF.

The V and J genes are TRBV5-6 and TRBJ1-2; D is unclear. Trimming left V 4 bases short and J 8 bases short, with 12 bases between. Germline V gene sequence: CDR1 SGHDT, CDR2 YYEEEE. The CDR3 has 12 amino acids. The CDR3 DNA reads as TGTGCCAGCAGCGCGGGCGTCTGGGGCTACACCTTC. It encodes CASSAGVWGYTF.

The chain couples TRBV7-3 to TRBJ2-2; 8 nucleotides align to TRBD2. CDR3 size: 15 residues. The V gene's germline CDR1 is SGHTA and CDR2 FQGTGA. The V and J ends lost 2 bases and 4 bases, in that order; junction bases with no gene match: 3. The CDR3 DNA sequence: TGTGCCAGCAGCTTAGCGGGAGGAGGCACCGGGGAGCTGTTTTTT. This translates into CASSLAGGGTGELFF. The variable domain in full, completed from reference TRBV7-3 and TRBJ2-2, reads GAGVSQTPSNKVTEKGKYVELRCDPISGHTALYWYRQSLGQGPEFLIYFQGTGAADDSGLPNDRFFAVRPEGSVSTLKIQRTERGDSAVYLCASSLAGGGTGELFFGEGSRLTVL.

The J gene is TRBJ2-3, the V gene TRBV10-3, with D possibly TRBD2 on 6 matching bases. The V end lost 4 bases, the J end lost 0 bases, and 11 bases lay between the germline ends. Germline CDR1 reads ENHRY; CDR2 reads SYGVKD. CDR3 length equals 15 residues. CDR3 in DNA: TGTGCCATCAGTGCCCCGACTAGAAGCACAGATACGCAGTATTTT. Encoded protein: CAISAPTRSTDTQYF.

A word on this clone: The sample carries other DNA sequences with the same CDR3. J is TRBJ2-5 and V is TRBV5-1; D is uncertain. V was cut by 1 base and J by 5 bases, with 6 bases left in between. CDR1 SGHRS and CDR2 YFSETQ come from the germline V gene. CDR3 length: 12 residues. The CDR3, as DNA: TGCGCCAGCAGCTTGTCCCGGGAGACCCAGTACTTC. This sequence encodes CASSLSRETQYF.

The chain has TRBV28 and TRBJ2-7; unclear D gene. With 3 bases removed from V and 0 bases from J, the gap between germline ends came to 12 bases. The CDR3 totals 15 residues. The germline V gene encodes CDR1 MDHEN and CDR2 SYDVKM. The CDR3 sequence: CASSFGAKSSYEQYF. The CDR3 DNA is TGTGCCAGCAGTTTTGGTGCAAAGAGCTCCTACGAGCAGTACTTC.

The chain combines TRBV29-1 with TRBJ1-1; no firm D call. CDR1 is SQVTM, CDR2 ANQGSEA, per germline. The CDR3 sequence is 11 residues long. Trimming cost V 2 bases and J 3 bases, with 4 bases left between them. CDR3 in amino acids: CSVERYTEAFF. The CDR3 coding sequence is TGCAGCGTTGAACGGTACACTGAAGCTTTCTTT. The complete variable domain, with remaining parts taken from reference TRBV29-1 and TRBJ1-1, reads SAVISQKPSRDICQRGTSLTIQCQVDSQVTMMFWYRQQPGQSLTLIATANQGSEATYESGFVIDKFPISRPNLTFSTLTVSNMSPEDSSIYLCSVERYTEAFFGQGTRLTVV.

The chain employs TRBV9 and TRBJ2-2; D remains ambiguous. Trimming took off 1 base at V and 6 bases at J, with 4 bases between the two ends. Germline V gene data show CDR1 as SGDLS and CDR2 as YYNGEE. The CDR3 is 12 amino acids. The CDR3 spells CASSVTSGELFF. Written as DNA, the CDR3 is TGTGCCAGCAGCGTAACATCCGGGGAGCTGTTTTTT.

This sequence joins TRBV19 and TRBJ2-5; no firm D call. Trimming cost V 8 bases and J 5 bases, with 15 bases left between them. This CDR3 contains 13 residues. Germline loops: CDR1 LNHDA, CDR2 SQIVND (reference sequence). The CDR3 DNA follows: TGTGCCAGTCTCCCAAATGGTGGGGAGACCCAGTACTTC. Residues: CASLPNGGETQYF.

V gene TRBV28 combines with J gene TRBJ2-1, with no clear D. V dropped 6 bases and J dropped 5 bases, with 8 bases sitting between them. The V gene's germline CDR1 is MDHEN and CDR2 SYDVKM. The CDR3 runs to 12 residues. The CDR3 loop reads CASSEADNEQFF. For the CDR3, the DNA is TGTGCCAGCAGCGAAGCAGACAATGAGCAGTTCTTC.

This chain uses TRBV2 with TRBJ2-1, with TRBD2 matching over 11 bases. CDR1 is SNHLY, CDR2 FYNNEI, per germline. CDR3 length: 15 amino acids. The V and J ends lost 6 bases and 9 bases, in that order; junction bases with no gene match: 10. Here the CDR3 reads CASRETSGIVSEQFF. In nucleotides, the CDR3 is TGTGCCAGCAGGGAGACTAGCGGGATCGTGAGTGAGCAGTTCTTC. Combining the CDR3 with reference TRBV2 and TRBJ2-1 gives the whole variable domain EPEVTQTPSHQVTQMGQEVILRCVPISNHLYFYWYRQILGQKVEFLVSFYNNEISEKSEIFDDQFSVERPDGSNFTLKIRSTKLEDSAMYFCASRETSGIVSEQFFGPGTRLTVL.

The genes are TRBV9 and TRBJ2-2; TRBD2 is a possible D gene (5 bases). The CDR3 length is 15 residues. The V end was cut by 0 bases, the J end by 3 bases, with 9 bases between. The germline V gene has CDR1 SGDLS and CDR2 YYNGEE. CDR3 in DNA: TGTGCCAGCAGCGTAGAGACGGGATACACCGGGGAGCTGTTTTTT. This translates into CASSVETGYTGELFF.

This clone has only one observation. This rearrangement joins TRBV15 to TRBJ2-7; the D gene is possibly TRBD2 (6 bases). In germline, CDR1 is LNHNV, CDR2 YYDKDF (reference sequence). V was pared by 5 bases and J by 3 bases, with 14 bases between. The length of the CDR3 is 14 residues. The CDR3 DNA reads TGTGCCACCAGCGCCCGCGTCGGGGGCTACGAGCAGTACTTC. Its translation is CATSARVGGYEQYF.

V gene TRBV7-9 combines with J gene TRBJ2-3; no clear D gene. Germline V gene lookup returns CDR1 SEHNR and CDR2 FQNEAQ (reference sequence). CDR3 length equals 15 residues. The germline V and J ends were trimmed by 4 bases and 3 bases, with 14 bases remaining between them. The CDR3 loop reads CASSSLGPATDTQYF. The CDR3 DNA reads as TGTGCCAGCAGCTCGCTCGGGCCGGCGACAGATACGCAGTATTTT.

As DNA, the CDR3 is TGTGCCAGCAGCCCGCGGGGGGACAGGGGCCCTCCCCAGCATTTT. As protein: CASSPRGDRGPPQHF. The chain employs TRBV7-8 and TRBJ1-5; 10 nucleotides line up with TRBD1. The CDR3 loop spans 15 amino acids. Trimming removed 5 bases from V and 10 bases from J; junction bases left unmatched: 11. Germline lookup yields CDR1 SGHVS and CDR2 FQNEAQ.

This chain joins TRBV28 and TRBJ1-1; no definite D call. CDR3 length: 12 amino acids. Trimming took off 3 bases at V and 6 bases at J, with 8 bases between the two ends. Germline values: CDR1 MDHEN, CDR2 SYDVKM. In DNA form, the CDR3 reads TGTGCCAGCAGTTTTAGTGTGGCTGAAGCTTTCTTT. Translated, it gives CASSFSVAEAFF.

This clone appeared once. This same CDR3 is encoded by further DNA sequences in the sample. CDR3 sequence (DNA): TGTGCCAGCAGTCCGAGGCGGGGGCGTGAGACCCAGTACTTC. This sequence encodes CASSPRRGRETQYF. The rearrangement uses TRBV27 and TRBJ2-5; tentative D call: TRBD2 (7 bases). The V end lost 5 bases, the J end lost 5 bases, and 15 bases lay between the germline ends. The CDR3 length is 14 residues. The germline gives CDR1 MNHEY, CDR2 SMNVEV (reference sequence).

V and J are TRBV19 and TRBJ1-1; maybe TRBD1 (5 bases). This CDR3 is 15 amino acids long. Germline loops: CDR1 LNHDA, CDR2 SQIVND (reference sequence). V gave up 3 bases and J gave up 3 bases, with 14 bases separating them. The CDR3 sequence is CASSMRGKGDTEAFF. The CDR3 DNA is TGTGCCAGTAGTATGAGAGGGAAAGGGGACACTGAAGCTTTCTTT.

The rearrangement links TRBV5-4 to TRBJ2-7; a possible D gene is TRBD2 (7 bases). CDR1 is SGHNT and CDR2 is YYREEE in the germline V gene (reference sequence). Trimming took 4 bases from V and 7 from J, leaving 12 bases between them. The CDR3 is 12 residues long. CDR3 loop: CASSPGRGEQYF. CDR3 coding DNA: TGTGCCAGCAGCCCGGGGAGGGGGGAGCAGTACTTC.

CDR3 in amino acids: CASSRTATSTDTQYF. CDR3 bases: TGCGCCAGCAGCCGTACCGCTACTAGCACAGATACGCAGTATTTT. This rearrangement joins TRBV5-1 to TRBJ2-3; the D is unclear. Trimming removed 4 bases at V and 0 bases at J, with 12 bases between. This CDR3 spans 15 amino acids. Looked up from germline, CDR1 is SGHRS and CDR2 is YFSETQ.